The clone carrying this T cell receptor beta chain was detected only a few times. Documented time point: pre-sensitization, week 0. Noted treatment: therapeutic diphenylcyclopropenone sensitization with weekly scalp DPC. The authors extracted total RNA from unfractionated whole blood. Donors, patients with alopecia ranging from 18 to 70 years old and judged suitable for DPC, provided samples. TCRdb independently ran MiXCR on the RACE reads; one entry per CDR3 protein. This sample carries about 50,000 distinct CDR3 sequences, roughly 10% of them seen once, and the ten largest clones take 8.5% to 10%. These data belong to a study of human T cells and chemical hapten exposure. This clonotype was obtained from a woman aged 25-40 years with alopecia areata. Some clones in this sample may be carry-over from other donors' samples. The material was whole blood, obtained in connection with sensitization to the hapten diphenylcyclopropenone (DPC).

The CDR3 sequence: CAISSPDRGDTQYF. The CDR3 DNA sequence: TGTGCCATCAGCAGCCCCGACCGGGGCGATACGCAGTATTTT. This rearrangement joins TRBV10-3 to TRBJ2-3; D could derive from TRBD1 or TRBD2 (5 bases each). The CDR3 runs 14 residues. CDR1 and CDR2 (germline): ENHRY, SYGVKD. Trimming removed 6 bases from V and 6 bases from J, with 16 bases in between.